This TCR beta chain was found in a study of blood T cell repertoires in COVID-19. On the study more broadly: Specimens from acute and convalescent COVID-19 originated in the United States, Italy and Spain. T cells, B-cell-depleted T cells, or PBMCs provided the cDNA or gDNA that served as material.

In the original processing: The authors estimated nucleated cell counts from reference gene primer amplification. Profiled with immunoSEQ multiplex PCR; TCRdb holds only in-frame clones, not every one. Clone size and V and J calls were adopted from that table, with D and trimming inferred from the DNA. The repertoire holds approximately 120,000 clones, around 89% seen once, with approximately 8% in the top ten. Looked up from germline, CDR1 is SGHNT and CDR2 is YYREEE (reference sequence). This CDR3 spans 16 amino acids. Trimming stripped 4 bases from V and 5 bases from J, with 20 bases between. The origin of this receptor is a man aged 45-65 years with acute or convalescent COVID-19. The sample taken for sequencing was peripheral blood. This rearrangement joins TRBV5-4 to TRBJ2-3, with D possibly matching TRBD2 (6 bases). This CDR3 reads CASSVRAGGIVDTQYF. CDR3 nucleotide sequence: TGTGCCAGCAGCGTCCGGGCTGGCGGGATAGTAGATACGCAGTATTTT.